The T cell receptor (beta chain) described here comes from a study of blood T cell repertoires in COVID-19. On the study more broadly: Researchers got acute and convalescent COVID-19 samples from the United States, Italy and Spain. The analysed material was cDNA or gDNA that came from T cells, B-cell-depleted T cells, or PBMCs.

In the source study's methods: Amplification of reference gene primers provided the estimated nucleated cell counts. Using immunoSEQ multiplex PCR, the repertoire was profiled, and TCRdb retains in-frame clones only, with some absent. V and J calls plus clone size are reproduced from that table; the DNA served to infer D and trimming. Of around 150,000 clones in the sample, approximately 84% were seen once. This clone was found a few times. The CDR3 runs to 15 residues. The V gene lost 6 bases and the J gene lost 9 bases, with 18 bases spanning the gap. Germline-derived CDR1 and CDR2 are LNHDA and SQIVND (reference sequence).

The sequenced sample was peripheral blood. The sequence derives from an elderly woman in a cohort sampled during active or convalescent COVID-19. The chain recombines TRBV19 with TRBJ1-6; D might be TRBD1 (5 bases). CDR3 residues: CASSLLDKSFSPLHF. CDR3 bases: TGTGCCAGTAGCTTACTGGACAAAAGTTTTTCACCCCTCCACTTT.